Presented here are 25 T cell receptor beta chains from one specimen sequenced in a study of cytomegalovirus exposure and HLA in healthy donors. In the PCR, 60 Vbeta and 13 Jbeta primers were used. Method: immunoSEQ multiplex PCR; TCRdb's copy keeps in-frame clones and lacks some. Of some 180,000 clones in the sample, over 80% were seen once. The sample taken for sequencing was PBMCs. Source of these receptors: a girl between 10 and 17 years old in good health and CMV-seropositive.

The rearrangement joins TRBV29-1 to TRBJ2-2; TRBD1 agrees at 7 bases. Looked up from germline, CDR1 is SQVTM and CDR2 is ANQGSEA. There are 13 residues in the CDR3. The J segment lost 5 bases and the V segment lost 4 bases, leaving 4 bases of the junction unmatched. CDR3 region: CSVGTGGTGELFF. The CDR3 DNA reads TGCAGCGTTGGGACAGGCGGAACCGGGGAGCTGTTTTTT.

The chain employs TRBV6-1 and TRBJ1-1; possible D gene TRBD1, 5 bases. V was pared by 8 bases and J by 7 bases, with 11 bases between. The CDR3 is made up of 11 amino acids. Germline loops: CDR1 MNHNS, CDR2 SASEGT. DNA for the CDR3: TGTGCCAGCGACAGATACCGTGAAGCTTTCTTT. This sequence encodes CASDRYREAFF.

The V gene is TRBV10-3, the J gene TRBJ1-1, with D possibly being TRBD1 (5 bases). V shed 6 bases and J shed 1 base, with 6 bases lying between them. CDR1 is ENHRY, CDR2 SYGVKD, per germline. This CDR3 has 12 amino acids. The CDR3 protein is CAIRTENTEAFF. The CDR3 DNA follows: TGTGCCATCAGGACAGAGAACACTGAAGCTTTCTTT.

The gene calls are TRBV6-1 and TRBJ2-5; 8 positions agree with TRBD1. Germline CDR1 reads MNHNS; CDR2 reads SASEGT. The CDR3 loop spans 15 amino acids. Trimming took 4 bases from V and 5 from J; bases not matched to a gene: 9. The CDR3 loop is CASSVQGALWETQYF. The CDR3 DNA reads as TGTGCCAGCAGTGTGCAGGGGGCGCTTTGGGAGACCCAGTACTTC.

The CDR3 region has the DNA TGCGCCAGCAGCCAAGGGGGGACAGGACTTAGCAATCAGCCCCAGCATTTT. It encodes CASSQGGTGLSNQPQHF. V gene TRBV4-1 combines with J gene TRBJ1-5; 8 bases align to TRBD1. Trimming at V came to 1 base and at J to 0 bases, leaving 5 bases not matched to a gene. The CDR3 runs 17 residues. The germline CDR1 and CDR2 sequences are MGHRA and YSYEKL.

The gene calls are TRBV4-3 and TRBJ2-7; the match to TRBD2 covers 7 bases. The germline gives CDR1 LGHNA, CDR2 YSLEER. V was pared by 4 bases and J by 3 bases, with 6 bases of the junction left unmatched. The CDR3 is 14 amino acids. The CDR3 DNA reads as TGCGCCAGCAGCCGGGGAGGGGATGGCTACGAGCAGTACTTC. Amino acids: CASSRGGDGYEQYF.

The CDR3 DNA sequence: TGTGCCAGCAGTTCCTCAGGGTTTCCCGAGCAGTTCTTC. Its protein product is CASSSSGFPEQFF. The chain combines TRBV27 with TRBJ2-1, with a weak D call TRBD1 (5 bases). The CDR3 sequence is 13 residues long. Per germline, CDR1 MNHEY and CDR2 SMNVEV (reference sequence). The V end lost 4 bases, the J end lost 10 bases, and 14 bases lay between the germline ends.

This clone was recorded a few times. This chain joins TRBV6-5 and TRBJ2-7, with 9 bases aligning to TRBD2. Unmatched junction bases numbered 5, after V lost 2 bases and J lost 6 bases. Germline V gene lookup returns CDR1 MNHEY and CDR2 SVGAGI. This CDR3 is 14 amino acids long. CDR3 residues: CASSYVREGGEQYF. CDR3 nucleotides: TGTGCCAGCAGTTACGTGCGGGAGGGTGGCGAGCAGTACTTC.

CDR3 residues: CASSPAAGSYNEQFF. The DNA of the CDR3 is TGTGCCAGCTCACCCGCAGCGGGTTCCTACAATGAGCAGTTCTTC. The chain recombines TRBV18 with TRBJ2-1; D might be TRBD2 (6 bases). This CDR3 comprises 15 residues. V lost 3 bases and J lost 1, with 10 bases in between. The germline V gene encodes CDR1 KGHSH and CDR2 LQKENI.

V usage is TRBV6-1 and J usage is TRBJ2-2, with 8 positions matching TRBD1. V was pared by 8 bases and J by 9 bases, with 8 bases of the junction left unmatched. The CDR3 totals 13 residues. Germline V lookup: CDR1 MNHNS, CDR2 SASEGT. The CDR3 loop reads CASATGAERELFF. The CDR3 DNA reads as TGTGCCAGCGCGACAGGGGCAGAACGGGAGCTGTTTTTT.

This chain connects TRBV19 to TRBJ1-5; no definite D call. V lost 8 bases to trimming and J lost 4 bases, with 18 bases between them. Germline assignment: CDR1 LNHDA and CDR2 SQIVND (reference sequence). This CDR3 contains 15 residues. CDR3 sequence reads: CASRPSGRGNQPQHF. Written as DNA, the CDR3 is TGTGCCAGTCGCCCCTCGGGTCGAGGGAATCAGCCCCAGCATTTT.

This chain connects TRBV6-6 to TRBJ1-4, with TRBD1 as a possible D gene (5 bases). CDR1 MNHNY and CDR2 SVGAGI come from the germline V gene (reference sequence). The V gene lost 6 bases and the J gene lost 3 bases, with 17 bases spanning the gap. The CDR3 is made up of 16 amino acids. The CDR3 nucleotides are TGTGCCAGCAGACAATATTCAGGGTTGGCTAATGAAAAACTGTTTTTT. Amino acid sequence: CASRQYSGLANEKLFF.

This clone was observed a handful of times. DNA of the CDR3: TGTGCCTGGAGAGGAGGGACAGGGAACACTGAAGCTTTCTTT. Translating it yields CAWRGGTGNTEAFF. V is TRBV30 and J is TRBJ1-1; 8 bases map to TRBD1. After removal of 3 bases from V and 1 base from J, the junction contained 4 bases not matched to a gene. The CDR3 extends over 14 amino acids. The germline CDR1 and CDR2 sequences are GTSNPN and SVGIG (reference sequence).

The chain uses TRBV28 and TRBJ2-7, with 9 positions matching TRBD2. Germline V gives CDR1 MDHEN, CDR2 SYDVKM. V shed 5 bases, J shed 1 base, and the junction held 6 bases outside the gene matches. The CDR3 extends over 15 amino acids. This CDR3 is CASSPPSGASYEQYF. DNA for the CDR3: TGTGCCAGCAGTCCTCCTAGCGGGGCTTCCTACGAGCAGTACTTC.

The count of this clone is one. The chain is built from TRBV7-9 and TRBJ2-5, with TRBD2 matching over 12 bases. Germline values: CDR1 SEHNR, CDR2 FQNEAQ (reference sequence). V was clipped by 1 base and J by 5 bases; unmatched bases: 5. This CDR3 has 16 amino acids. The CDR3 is CASSLGLAGDRETQYF. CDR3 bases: TGTGCCAGCAGCTTAGGACTAGCGGGAGATCGCGAGACCCAGTACTTC.

Here the CDR3 reads CASSQARSELAREQYF. The DNA of the CDR3 is TGCGCCAGCAGCCAAGCCCGTTCAGAACTAGCGCGCGAGCAGTACTTC. V gene TRBV4-1 combines with J gene TRBJ2-7, with TRBD2 identical over 7 bases. CDR1 and CDR2 from the germline V gene are MGHRA and YSYEKL. The CDR3 extends over 16 amino acids. The ends lost 1 base at V and 6 bases at J; junction bases unmatched: 12.

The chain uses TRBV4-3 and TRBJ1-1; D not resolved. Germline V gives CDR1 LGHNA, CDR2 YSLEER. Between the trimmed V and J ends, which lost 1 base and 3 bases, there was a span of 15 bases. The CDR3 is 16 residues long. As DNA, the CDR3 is TGCGCCAGCAGCCAAGGCGAAGTGGTGAGTCACACTGAAGCTTTCTTT. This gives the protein CASSQGEVVSHTEAFF.

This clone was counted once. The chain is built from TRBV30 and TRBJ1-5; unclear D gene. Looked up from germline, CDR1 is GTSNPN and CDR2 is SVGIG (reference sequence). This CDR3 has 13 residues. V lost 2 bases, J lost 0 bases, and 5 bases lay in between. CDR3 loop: CAWSPSSNQPQHF. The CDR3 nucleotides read TGTGCCTGGAGTCCTAGTAGCAATCAGCCCCAGCATTTT.

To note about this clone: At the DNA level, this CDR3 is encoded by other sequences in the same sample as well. CDR3 region: CASRGSRTINYGYTF. Written as DNA, the CDR3 is TGTGCCAGCAGGGGTTCCCGGACAATTAACTATGGCTACACCTTC. V gene TRBV6-5 combines with J gene TRBJ1-2; tentatively, D is TRBD1 (5 bases). The germline V gene encodes CDR1 MNHEY and CDR2 SVGAGI. V was pared by 6 bases and J by 1 base, with 15 bases between. CDR3 length equals 15 residues.

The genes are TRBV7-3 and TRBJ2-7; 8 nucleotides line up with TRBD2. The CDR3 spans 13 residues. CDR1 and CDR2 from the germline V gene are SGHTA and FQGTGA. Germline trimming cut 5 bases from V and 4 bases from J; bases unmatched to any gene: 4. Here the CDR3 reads CASSPSGGYEQYF. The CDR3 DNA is TGTGCCAGCAGCCCCAGCGGGGGATACGAGCAGTACTTC.

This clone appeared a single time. The DNA of the CDR3 is TGTGCCAGCAGCGCCACAGGGTGGGCGGGTGAAAAACTGTTTTTT. Amino acids: CASSATGWAGEKLFF. The chain combines TRBV9 with TRBJ1-4, with D tentatively TRBD1 (6 bases). This CDR3 spans 15 amino acids. From germline, CDR1 is SGDLS and CDR2 YYNGEE. Trimming took 3 bases from V and 7 from J, leaving 16 bases between them.

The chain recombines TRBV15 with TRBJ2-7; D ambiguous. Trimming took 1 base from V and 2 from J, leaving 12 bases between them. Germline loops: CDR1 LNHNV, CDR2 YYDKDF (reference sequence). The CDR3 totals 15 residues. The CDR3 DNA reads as TGTGCCACCAGCAGAGTCGACACCGGAACCTACGAGCAGTACTTC. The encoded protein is CATSRVDTGTYEQYF.

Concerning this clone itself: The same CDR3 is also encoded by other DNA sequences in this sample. The CDR3 DNA reads TGTGCCAGCAGCTCGGGACAGAACACTGAAGCTTTCTTT. It translates to CASSSGQNTEAFF. The chain links TRBV7-6 to TRBJ1-1, with D maybe TRBD1 (6 bases). V lost 4 bases, J lost 1 base, and 7 bases lay in between. Germline CDR1 and CDR2: SGHVS and FNYEAQ. The CDR3 consists of 13 residues.

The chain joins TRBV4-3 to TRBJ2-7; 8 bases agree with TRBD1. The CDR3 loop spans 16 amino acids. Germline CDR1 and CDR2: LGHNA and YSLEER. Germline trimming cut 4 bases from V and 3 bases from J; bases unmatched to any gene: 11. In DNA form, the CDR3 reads TGCGCCAGCAGCCCTTTAATACGACAGGGGAGCTACGAGCAGTACTTC. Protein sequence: CASSPLIRQGSYEQYF.

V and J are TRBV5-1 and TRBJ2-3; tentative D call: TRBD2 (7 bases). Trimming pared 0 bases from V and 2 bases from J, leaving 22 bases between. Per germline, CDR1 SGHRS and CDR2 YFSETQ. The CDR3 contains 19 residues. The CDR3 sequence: CASSLGLVGGEYNTDTQYF. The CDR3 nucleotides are TGCGCCAGCAGCTTGGGACTAGTAGGGGGGGAGTATAACACAGATACGCAGTATTTT. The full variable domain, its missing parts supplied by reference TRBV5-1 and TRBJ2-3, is KAGVTQTPRYLIKTRGQQVTLSCSPISGHRSVSWYQQTPGQGLQFLFEYFSETQRNKGNFPGRFSGRQFSNSRSEMNVSTLELGDSALYLCASSLGLVGGEYNTDTQYFGPGTRLTVL.